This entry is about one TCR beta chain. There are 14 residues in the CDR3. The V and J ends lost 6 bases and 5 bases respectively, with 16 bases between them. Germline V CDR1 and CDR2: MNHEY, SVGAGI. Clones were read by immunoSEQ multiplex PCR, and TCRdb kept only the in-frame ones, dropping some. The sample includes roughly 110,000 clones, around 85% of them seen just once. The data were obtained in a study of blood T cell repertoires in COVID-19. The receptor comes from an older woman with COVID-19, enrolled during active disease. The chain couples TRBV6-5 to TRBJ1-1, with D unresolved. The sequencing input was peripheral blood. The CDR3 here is CASSLGGGGTEAFF. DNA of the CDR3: TGTGCCAGCAGCCTCGGAGGCGGAGGGACTGAAGCTTTCTTT.